A selection of T cell receptor beta chains follows, all from one sample in a study of PD-1 blockade in mismatch repair-deficient tumors. The table came from immunoSEQ multiplex PCR; TCRdb's copy has only in-frame clones and leaves some out. The data show 85,000 to 130,000 clones, roughly four fifths seen once. The specimen was peripheral blood, collected less than 37 weeks after starting pembrolizumab. Receptor source: an adult with mismatch repair-deficient cancer. CDR3s include the opening cysteine and the closing phenylalanine or tryptophan. The order of the fields is clone size, J gene, D gene, V gene, CDR3 protein, CDR3 DNA. D genes are given only for firm matches. Clone size is shown for a subset of rows, as once, few, many or a class of expanded clone.

. | TRBJ2-7 | TRBD2 | TRBV5-1 | CASSSGGGPSYEQYF | TGCGCCAGCAGCTCCGGGGGAGGGCCCTCCTACGAGCAGTACTTC
. | TRBJ2-2 | TRBD2 | TRBV29-1 | CSVGLAENTGELFF | TGCAGCGTCGGACTAGCGGAAAACACCGGGGAGCTGTTTTTT
once | TRBJ2-7 | TRBD2 | TRBV11-2 | CASSLAAGDRSLVWNEQYF | TGTGCCAGCAGCTTAGCAGCGGGAGATCGATCGTTAGTGTGGAACGAGCAGTACTTC
few | TRBJ2-7 | . | TRBV23-1 | CASSQSRTLGFYEQYF | TGCGCCAGCAGTCAATCCCGGACTTTGGGGTTCTACGAGCAGTACTTC
. | TRBJ1-4 | . | TRBV5-1 | CASSPGPAGDEKLFF | TGCGCCAGCAGCCCGGGTCCCGCGGGGGACGAAAAACTGTTTTTT
. | TRBJ1-2 | . | TRBV5-4 | CASSPPGSNYGYTF | TGTGCCAGCAGCCCCCCGGGCTCCAACTATGGCTACACCTTC
. | TRBJ2-7 | TRBD1 | TRBV19 | CASSIFGDRDRPDEQYF | TGTGCCAGTAGTATTTTCGGGGACCGGGACAGGCCAGACGAGCAGTACTTC
once | TRBJ2-1 | TRBD2 | TRBV11-2 | CASSRSGSRYNEQFF | TGTGCCAGCAGCCGAAGCGGGAGCCGGTACAATGAGCAGTTCTTC
. | TRBJ1-2 | TRBD1 | TRBV5-5 | CASSLEQGYGYTF | TGTGCCAGCAGCTTGGAACAGGGGTATGGCTACACCTTC
. | TRBJ2-2 | . | TRBV25-1 | CASSEVHRHTANTGELFF | TGTGCCAGCAGTGAAGTTCATAGACATACCGCGAACACCGGGGAGCTGTTTTTT
. | TRBJ2-7 | TRBD2 | TRBV19 | CASSSGLAGSYEQYF | TGTGCCAGTAGTTCAGGACTAGCGGGTTCCTACGAGCAGTACTTC
. | TRBJ2-7 | . | TRBV11-1 | CASSPRDIHEQYF | TGTGCCAGCAGCCCGAGGGACATCCACGAGCAGTACTTC
. | TRBJ2-1 | . | TRBV6-5 | CASSYSPGDNEQFF | TGTGCCAGCAGTTACTCCCCCGGGGACAATGAGCAGTTCTTC
. | TRBJ1-5 | . | TRBV6-1 | CASIPLGGGQPQHF | TGTGCCAGCATCCCGCTAGGGGGAGGTCAGCCCCAGCATTTT
. | TRBJ2-3 | . | TRBV9 | CASSVALGADTQYF | TGTGCCAGCAGCGTAGCTCTGGGGGCGGATACGCAGTATTTT
. | TRBJ2-1 | TRBD2 | TRBV10-3 | CAISREGSHNEQFF | TGTGCCATCTCGCGGGAGGGGAGTCACAATGAGCAGTTCTTC
. | TRBJ1-1 | TRBD1 | TRBV4-1 | CASSQYRGTEAFF | TGCGCCAGCAGCCAATACAGGGGCACTGAAGCTTTCTTT
. | TRBJ2-7 | . | TRBV11-2 | CASSLDRSKFYEQYF | TGTGCCAGCAGCTTAGATCGGTCGAAGTTTTACGAGCAGTACTTC
. | TRBJ1-2 | TRBD1 | TRBV6-5 | CASSYPGTGGRGYTF | TGTGCCAGCAGTTACCCCGGGACAGGGGGAAGAGGCTACACCTTC
. | TRBJ1-1 | . | TRBV27 | CASSLSRGNTEAFF | TGTGCCAGCAGTTTATCCAGGGGGAACACTGAAGCTTTCTTT
few | TRBJ2-7 | TRBD2 | TRBV15 | CATSRPGGGTKIYEQYF | TGTGCCACCAGCAGGCCAGGTGGGGGGACTAAGATCTACGAGCAGTACTTC
. | TRBJ1-4 | TRBD1 | TRBV28 | CASSSGTGSTTNEKLFF | TGTGCCAGCAGTTCCGGGACAGGGAGCACAACTAATGAAAAACTGTTTTTT
. | TRBJ2-3 | . | TRBV7-9 | CASSSRYSTDTQYF | TGTGCCAGCAGCTCCCGGTACAGCACAGATACGCAGTATTTT
. | TRBJ2-3 | TRBD2 | TRBV2 | CASSSSSGRLDTQYF | TGTGCCAGCAGTTCCAGTAGCGGGAGATTGGATACGCAGTATTTT
. | TRBJ2-2 | TRBD1 | TRBV7-7 | CASSLGSGRQGAGELFF | TGTGCTAGCAGCTTAGGCTCCGGGCGACAGGGTGCCGGGGAGCTGTTTTTT
. | TRBJ2-2 | TRBD2 | TRBV7-8 | CASSLTGRLAGGRDGTGELFF | TGTGCCAGCAGTCTTACTGGTCGACTAGCGGGAGGGCGCGATGGCACCGGGGAGCTGTTTTTT
. | TRBJ2-4 | TRBD1 | TRBV7-6 | CASSLYETGGSIQYF | TGTGCCAGCAGCTTATATGAGACAGGGGGCTCCATTCAGTACTTC
once | TRBJ2-7 | . | TRBV7-9 | CASSLEVDPHWEQYF | TGTGCCAGCAGCTTAGAAGTGGACCCCCATTGGGAGCAGTACTTC
. | TRBJ2-2 | . | TRBV4-2 | CASSQDPGTKDTGELFF | TGTGCCAGCAGCCAAGATCCGGGCACCAAGGACACCGGGGAGCTGTTTTTT
once | TRBJ1-2 | TRBD1 | TRBV7-3 | CASSKTGGSIYGYTF | TGTGCCAGCAGCAAAACAGGGGGCAGTATCTATGGCTACACCTTC
. | TRBJ2-2 | TRBD2 | TRBV19 | CASSKPSGGRAGELFF | TGTGCCAGTAGTAAACCCTCAGGCGGGAGGGCCGGGGAGCTGTTTTTT
. | TRBJ1-1 | . | TRBV11-2 | CASSLPDEAFF | TGTGCCAGCAGCTTACCGGATGAAGCTTTCTTT
. | TRBJ1-5 | . | TRBV5-6 | CASSLRGDFGQPQHF | TGTGCCAGCAGCTTGCGAGGGGATTTCGGTCAGCCCCAGCATTTT
few | TRBJ1-3 | TRBD1 | TRBV11-3 | CASSTGVGNTIYF | TGTGCCAGCAGCACAGGGGTTGGAAACACCATATATTTT
. | TRBJ2-1 | . | TRBV27 | CASSLSRGETYNEQFF | TGTGCCAGCAGTTTATCGAGAGGGGAGACCTACAATGAGCAGTTCTTC
. | TRBJ2-7 | TRBD1 | TRBV2 | CASSSAPGQRPYEQYF | TGTGCCAGCAGCTCAGCACCGGGACAGAGACCCTACGAGCAGTACTTC
. | TRBJ2-1 | TRBD2 | TRBV19 | CASSATSGRGDEQFF | TGTGCCAGTAGTGCCACTAGCGGGAGGGGCGATGAGCAGTTCTTC
. | TRBJ1-3 | TRBD1 | TRBV6-1 | CASSEQGAGNTIYF | TGTGCCAGCAGTGAACAGGGGGCGGGAAACACCATATATTTT
. | TRBJ2-2 | TRBD2 | TRBV18 | CASSPTSGFGTGELFF | TGTGCCAGCTCACCTACTAGCGGGTTCGGAACCGGGGAGCTGTTTTTT
. | TRBJ1-5 | . | TRBV6-5 | CASRLSGTGDQPQHF | TGTGCCAGCAGACTATCAGGGACGGGGGATCAGCCCCAGCATTTT
. | TRBJ2-7 | . | TRBV7-9 | CASSAGGSSYEQYF | TGTGCCAGCAGCGCCGGGGGAAGCTCCTACGAGCAGTACTTC
. | TRBJ2-7 | TRBD2 | TRBV11-2 | CASSTSGRNPTGQYF | TGTGCCAGCAGCACTAGCGGGAGGAACCCTACGGGGCAGTACTTC
. | TRBJ2-5 | . | TRBV4-1 | CASSQEGRSQETQYF | TGCGCCAGCAGCCAAGAAGGAAGGAGTCAAGAGACCCAGTACTTC
. | TRBJ2-1 | TRBD2 | TRBV29-1 | CSFAGTSGSNEQFF | TGCAGCTTCGCCGGGACTAGCGGGAGTAATGAGCAGTTCTTC
few | TRBJ2-1 | . | TRBV27 | CASSPIFTGTNNEQFF | TGTGCCAGCAGCCCCATTTTTACCGGTACCAACAATGAGCAGTTCTTC
. | TRBJ1-2 | . | TRBV6-5 | CASSPAGLANYGYTF | TGTGCCAGCAGTCCAGCAGGTCTAGCCAACTATGGCTACACCTTC
. | TRBJ2-7 | . | TRBV6-5 | CASSLQGPYEQYF | TGTGCCAGCAGTTTACAGGGACCCTACGAGCAGTACTTC
. | TRBJ2-4 | . | TRBV27 | CASSLRRDLAKNIQYF | TGTGCCAGCAGTTTAAGGCGGGACTTAGCCAAAAACATTCAGTACTTC
. | TRBJ2-7 | . | TRBV7-9 | CASSPRGGGYEQYF | TGTGCCAGCAGCCCGCGGGGAGGGGGATACGAGCAGTACTTC